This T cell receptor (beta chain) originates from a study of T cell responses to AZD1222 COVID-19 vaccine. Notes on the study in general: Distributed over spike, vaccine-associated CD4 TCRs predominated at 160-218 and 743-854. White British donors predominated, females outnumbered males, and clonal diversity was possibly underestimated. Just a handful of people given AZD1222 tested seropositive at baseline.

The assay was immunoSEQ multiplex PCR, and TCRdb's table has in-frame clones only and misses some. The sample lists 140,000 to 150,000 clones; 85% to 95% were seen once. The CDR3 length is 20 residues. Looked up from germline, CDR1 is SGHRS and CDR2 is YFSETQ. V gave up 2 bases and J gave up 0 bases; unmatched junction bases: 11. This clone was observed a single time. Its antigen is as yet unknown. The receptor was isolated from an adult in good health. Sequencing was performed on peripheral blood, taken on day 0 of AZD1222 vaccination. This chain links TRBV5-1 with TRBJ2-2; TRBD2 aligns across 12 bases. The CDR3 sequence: CASSFPGGLAGPANTGELFF. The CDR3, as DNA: TGCGCCAGCAGCTTCCCTGGGGGACTAGCGGGTCCCGCGAACACCGGGGAGCTGTTTTTT.